This TCR beta chain came from a study of blood T cell repertoires in COVID-19. Study overall: Acute and convalescent COVID-19 specimens originated in the United States, Italy and Spain. PBMCs, B-cell-depleted T cells, or T cells were the source of the cDNA or gDNA that made up the material.

Authors' processing steps: How many nucleated cells were present was estimated from reference gene primer amplification. Only in-frame clones appear in the TCRdb table, and some are missing; sequencing was by immunoSEQ multiplex PCR. V and J calls plus clone size are reproduced from that table; the DNA served to infer D and trimming. The data contain 300,000 to 400,000 clones, approximately 89% of them seen just once; the ten biggest clones take up approximately 7.8%. V gave up 7 bases and J gave up 4 bases, with 16 bases separating them. Germline assignment: CDR1 SQVTM and CDR2 ANQGSEA. This CDR3 has 13 residues.

The V and J genes are TRBV29-1 and TRBJ2-5; a possible D gene is TRBD1 (6 bases). The TCR comes from a woman aged 45-65 years who had recovered from COVID-19. Sequencing was performed on peripheral blood. CDR3 region: CSGYRAWGETQYF. The CDR3 region has the DNA TGCAGCGGGTACAGGGCCTGGGGAGAGACCCAGTACTTC. The variable domain in full, completed from reference TRBV29-1 and TRBJ2-5, reads SAVISQKPSRDICQRGTSLTIQCQVDSQVTMMFWYRQQPGQSLTLIATANQGSEATYESGFVIDKFPISRPNLTFSTLTVSNMSPEDSSIYLCSGYRAWGETQYFGPGTRLLVL.